A selection of T cell receptor beta chains follows, all from one sample in a study of control samples from healthy donors and cancer patients. TCRdb's copy holds only in-frame clones and misses some; the assay was immunoSEQ multiplex PCR. The sample holds 100,000 to 150,000 clones, 80% to 95% seen once. The sequencing sample was made of blood. Receptors were obtained from a woman in her 50s in good health. Each CDR3 is given with its conserved first and last residue. The D gene is left open where the match is weak.

d_call	j_call	v_call	cdr3_aa
-	TRBJ2-6	TRBV21-1	CASVGGGQGDSGANVLTF
TRBD1	TRBJ1-1	TRBV28	CASSFSGGFTEAFF
-	TRBJ1-5	TRBV4-1	CASSQTQGKYQPQHF
TRBD1	TRBJ2-1	TRBV27	CASSQGALVNEQFF
TRBD1	TRBJ1-2	TRBV19	CASSQGAGGYTF
-	TRBJ2-7	TRBV24-1	CATSDLTRYEQYF
-	TRBJ2-6	TRBV3-1/TRBV3-2	CASSQDEGWGANVLTF
-	TRBJ2-7	TRBV6-5	CASDPGHTSYEQYF
-	TRBJ1-6	TRBV5-6	CASSILTGSSYNSPLHF
TRBD2	TRBJ2-1	TRBV28	CASILGLAGINEQFF
-	TRBJ1-6	TRBV20-1	CSAGANSPLHF
-	TRBJ1-4	TRBV5-1	CASSLQPRGDNEKLFF
-	TRBJ1-2	TRBV18	CASDRADVDYGYTF
TRBD1	TRBJ1-1	TRBV7-8	CASSFRTGEISAFF
-	TRBJ1-5	TRBV15	CATSRDRSGQPQHF
TRBD1	TRBJ2-1	TRBV7-6	CASSWPQGATYNEQFF
TRBD1	TRBJ1-2	TRBV12-3/TRBV12-4	CASSPGQGRGYTF
-	TRBJ2-3	TRBV7-6	CASSATGSTDTQYF
-	TRBJ1-2	TRBV6-1	CASSEGSYGYTF
-	TRBJ1-4	TRBV7-9	CASSFGGLGSANEKLFF
-	TRBJ1-2	TRBV4-2	CASSQPRASYGYTF
-	TRBJ2-1	TRBV5-1	CASSLVGRNALYNEQFF
-	TRBJ1-1	TRBV6-6	CASRMENTEAFF
-	TRBJ1-5	TRBV2	CASTSGGMSNQPQHF
-	TRBJ2-5	TRBV12-3/TRBV12-4	CASSSAPGQTQYF
TRBD2	TRBJ2-7	TRBV6-2/TRBV6-3	CASSRPASGSYEQYF
-	TRBJ2-1	TRBV13	CASSLVGAGSYNEQFF
-	TRBJ1-1	TRBV5-1	CASSEPIRGRTRTEAFF
-	TRBJ2-1	TRBV7-8	CASSLMRANEQFF
-	TRBJ2-3	TRBV6-1	CASSESGGPTDTQYF
-	TRBJ2-3	TRBV19	CASSPIGSTDTQYF
TRBD2	TRBJ2-3	TRBV3-1/TRBV3-2	CASSHASGRLTSTDTQYF
-	TRBJ1-5	TRBV6-5	CASRQGVYSNQPQHF
-	TRBJ1-1	TRBV6-5	CASSYRARRLNTEAFF
-	TRBJ1-4	TRBV2	CASSEAGVTNEKLFF
TRBD2	TRBJ2-7	TRBV5-1	CASSFIAGNSYEQYF
-	TRBJ2-7	TRBV4-2	CASSQAPGESYEQYF
-	TRBJ1-2	TRBV12-3/TRBV12-4	CASSQSNYGYTF
-	TRBJ2-2	TRBV19	CASSMARDSTPGELFF
TRBD1	TRBJ1-1	TRBV4-2	CASSQGMDRAYTEAFF
-	TRBJ1-2	TRBV6-1	CASSEGRNYGYTF
-	TRBJ2-5	TRBV29-1	CSEPHRPGRETQYF
-	TRBJ2-3	TRBV5-6	CASSLGRGGTDTQYF
-	TRBJ2-1	TRBV19	CASTGLGGIRDNEQFF
TRBD1	TRBJ2-4	TRBV28	CASSQGGQGYIQYF
-	TRBJ2-4	TRBV5-4	CASNADGVQGAKNIQYF
TRBD1	TRBJ2-6	TRBV2	CASSTTGMGANVLTF
-	TRBJ1-2	TRBV2	CASSQGQHGYTF
-	TRBJ1-2	TRBV5-1	CASSTSHRDYGYTF
TRBD1	TRBJ1-4	TRBV28	CASSPHQGAGEKLFF
TRBD1	TRBJ1-3	TRBV7-6	CASSLGQGPGNTIYF
-	TRBJ2-7	TRBV11-2	CASSLDQGYEQYF
-	TRBJ1-6	TRBV11-2	CASSLAGGGLNSPLHF